Listed below are T cell receptor beta chains from one sample, sequenced in a study of T cell responses to AZD1222 COVID-19 vaccine. Assay used: immunoSEQ multiplex PCR; TCRdb lists only in-frame clones, some missing. The table includes 100,000 to 150,000 clones, 88% detected once. Material: peripheral blood, obtained on day 0 of AZD1222 vaccination. These receptor sequences come from an adult in good health. The CDR3 runs from the conserved cysteine through the conserved F or W. The D gene is left open where the match is weak. Rows may omit the clone size; those that give it use once, few, many or a size class.

>-|TRBJ2-4|TRBV7-2|-
TGTGCCAGCAGCTTAGCGCCACACCTAGCCAAAAACATTCAGTACTTC
CASSLAPHLAKNIQYF
>-|TRBJ1-2|TRBV5-1|-
TGCGCCAGCGGGGCCCTGGGGAACTATGGCTACACCTTC
CASGALGNYGYTF
>-|TRBJ2-6|TRBV9|-
TGTGCCAGCAGCGTAGGTTCAGGGCTTGGGGCCAACGTCCTGACTTTC
CASSVGSGLGANVLTF
>TRBD2|TRBJ2-7|TRBV3-1/TRBV3-2|-
TGTGCCAGCAGCCAATCGACTAGCGGGGCTTACGAGCAGTACTTC
CASSQSTSGAYEQYF
>-|TRBJ2-2|TRBV29-1|-
TGCAGCGTTGTCGTGGTGGAGGAGCTGTTTTTT
CSVVVVEELFF
>-|TRBJ2-7|TRBV7-3|-
TGTGCCAGCAGCCACGCGCAGGGGGGCTCCTACGAGCAGTACTTC
CASSHAQGGSYEQYF
>-|TRBJ2-7|TRBV5-1|once
TGCGCCAGCAGCCCCGGGACACCTCCTACCGAGCAGTACTTC
CASSPGTPPTEQYF
>-|TRBJ2-3|TRBV7-7|-
TGTGCTAGCAGCCCCCGGACGGATAGCACAGATACGCAGTATTTT
CASSPRTDSTDTQYF
>-|TRBJ2-5|TRBV9|-
TGTGCCAGCGGGTACCAAGAGACCCAGTACTTC
CASGYQETQYF
>TRBD2|TRBJ2-2|TRBV24-1|-
TGTGCCACCAGACAGACTAGCGGGAGCGCGAACACCGGGGAGCTGTTTTTT
CATRQTSGSANTGELFF
>-|TRBJ2-2|TRBV6-5|-
TGTGCCAGCAGAGGGAACACCGGGGAGCTGTTTTTT
CASRGNTGELFF
>TRBD1|TRBJ1-2|TRBV4-3|-
TGCGCCAGCAGCCAGGCGGGGACAGGGAACAACTATGGCTACACCTTC
CASSQAGTGNNYGYTF
>-|TRBJ1-2|TRBV27|-
TGTGCCAGCAGTTTATCGATGTCCCCGCTAGCTGGCTACACCTTC
CASSLSMSPLAGYTF
>-|TRBJ2-7|TRBV24-1|-
TGTGCCACCAGTGATTCTAGCACCGGGCCCTACGAGCAGTACTTC
CATSDSSTGPYEQYF
>-|TRBJ1-2|TRBV12-3/TRBV12-4|-
TGTGCCAGCAGTCCCGGGACTTACTATGGCTACACCTTC
CASSPGTYYGYTF
>TRBD2|TRBJ2-7|TRBV25-1|-
TGTGCCACCGGACTAGCGGACTCCTACGAGCAGTACTTC
CATGLADSYEQYF
>TRBD1|TRBJ1-6|TRBV6-5|-
TGTGCCAGCAGTTACCAGGGGGCGGATAATTCACCCCTCCACTTT
CASSYQGADNSPLHF
>-|TRBJ2-5|TRBV6-5|-
TGTGCCAGCAGTCATACAGGTCCGGGGGAGACCCAGTACTTC
CASSHTGPGETQYF
>TRBD1|TRBJ1-1|TRBV27|-
TGTGCCAGCAGTCTACAGGGGGCGCGGGGAGAAGCTTTCTTT
CASSLQGARGEAFF
>-|TRBJ1-2|TRBV16|-
TGTGCCAGCAGCAAAAGCCCCGGGGCAGGCGGCTATGGCTACACCTTC
CASSKSPGAGGYGYTF
>-|TRBJ1-3|TRBV19|-
TGTGCCAGTAGTATAGGAGGTGGGGGCCTTACTCCTGGAAACACCATATATTTT
CASSIGGGGLTPGNTIYF
>TRBD1|TRBJ2-7|TRBV4-1|-
TGCGCCAGCAGCCAACTTACAGGGGATCCGGACGAGCAGTACTTC
CASSQLTGDPDEQYF
>-|TRBJ2-3|TRBV19|-
TGTGCCAGTAGCTTAAGGCAGGGGTTGACAGATACGCAGTATTTT
CASSLRQGLTDTQYF
>-|TRBJ2-7|TRBV18|once
TGTGCCAGCTCACTCCGCACAACTAGCAGCCCCTACGAGCAGTACTTC
CASSLRTTSSPYEQYF
>TRBD1|TRBJ2-7|TRBV19|-
TGTGCCAGTAGTCGTCAGGGGGAAGCTCCCTACGAGCAGTACTTC
CASSRQGEAPYEQYF
>-|TRBJ1-5|TRBV28|-
TGTGCCAGCAGTCTTGACCCGACCAGCAATCAGCCCCAGCATTTT
CASSLDPTSNQPQHF
>-|TRBJ2-5|TRBV7-9|-
TGTGCCAGCAGCTTATGGGGTGGGGAGACCCAGTACTTC
CASSLWGGETQYF
>-|TRBJ2-4|TRBV27|-
TGTGCCAGCAGTTCCTCGACCAAAAACATTCAGTACTTC
CASSSSTKNIQYF
>TRBD1|TRBJ2-5|TRBV10-1|-
TGCGCCAGCAACAGGGGGAGTCAAGAGACCCAGTACTTC
CASNRGSQETQYF
>TRBD1|TRBJ1-1|TRBV7-9|once
TGTGCCAGCAGCGCAACCGGGACAGCCGTCGCTGAAGCTTTCTTT
CASSATGTAVAEAFF
>-|TRBJ1-1|TRBV28|-
TGTGCCAGCAGTTTATGGCGGGCTGAAGCTTTCTTT
CASSLWRAEAFF
>-|TRBJ1-2|TRBV2|once
TGTGCCAGCAGTGAAGGAGGGTCAGGGTCGGGCTATGGCTACACCTTC
CASSEGGSGSGYGYTF
>TRBD2|TRBJ2-2|TRBV29-1|-
TGCAGCGTTGGAGGTAGCGGGGGGGCGACGGCCGGGGAGCTGTTTTTT
CSVGGSGGATAGELFF
>-|TRBJ2-2|TRBV28|-
TGTGCCAGCAGTTTATGGGACGGCACCGGGGAGCTGTTTTTT
CASSLWDGTGELFF
>TRBD1|TRBJ1-4|TRBV2|-
TGTGCCAGCCACAGGGGGCCGACTAATGAAAAACTGTTTTTT
CASHRGPTNEKLFF
>-|TRBJ2-5|TRBV6-5|-
TGTGCCAGCAGTTACGGCAGCCTCCAAGAGACCCAGTACTTC
CASSYGSLQETQYF
>TRBD1|TRBJ1-5|TRBV19|-
TGTGCCAGTAGTATAGATCGTACAGGGGGCGCAGAGCAGCCCCAGCATTTT
CASSIDRTGGAEQPQHF
>TRBD1|TRBJ1-2|TRBV28|-
TGTGCCAGCAGTTTAGGACAGGGCGGTGGCTACACCTTC
CASSLGQGGGYTF
>TRBD1|TRBJ1-6|TRBV2|-
TGTGCCAGCAGGGACAGGGGGTCCTCCTATAATTCACCCCTCCACTTT
CASRDRGSSYNSPLHF
>-|TRBJ1-1|TRBV2|once
TGTGCCAGCAGTGCGGCTGACCGGCGAGCTTTCTTT
CASSAADRRAFF
>-|TRBJ1-2|TRBV5-1|few
TGCGCCAGCAGCTTGGAAGGGTCGGGACGGAGCTATGGCTACACCTTC
CASSLEGSGRSYGYTF
>TRBD1|TRBJ1-4|TRBV7-2|-
TGTGCCAGCAGCATAGGACAGGGTGAAAAACTGTTTTTT
CASSIGQGEKLFF
>-|TRBJ1-6|TRBV7-9|-
TGTGCCAGCAGCTCCACGTTGGGCAATTCACCCCTCCACTTT
CASSSTLGNSPLHF
>-|TRBJ1-1|TRBV6-5|-
TGTGCCAGCAGTTACAGTCTCGAGGGCATGAACACTGAAGCTTTCTTT
CASSYSLEGMNTEAFF
>TRBD1|TRBJ1-1|TRBV11-3|-
TGTGCCAGCAGCTTAAGGACAGGGTTGAACACTGAAGCTTTCTTT
CASSLRTGLNTEAFF
>-|TRBJ1-3|TRBV6-1|-
TGTGCCAGCAGTGAATGGGCACTTGACCGCTCTGGAAACACCATATATTTT
CASSEWALDRSGNTIYF
>TRBD1|TRBJ1-1|TRBV11-2|-
TGTGCCAGCAGCTTAGTCCTAGGACAGGGGGCGAAGAACACTGAAGCTTTCTTT
CASSLVLGQGAKNTEAFF
>TRBD1|TRBJ2-7|TRBV29-1|-
TGCAGCGTTGTCGGGACAGCTCCCACGCGCTTCTCCTACGAGCAGTACTTC
CSVVGTAPTRFSYEQYF
>-|TRBJ1-1|TRBV4-3|many
TGCGCCAGCAGCCAAGACAACAGGGACCCTGAAGCTTTCTTT
CASSQDNRDPEAFF
>-|TRBJ2-3|TRBV4-3|-
TGCGCCAGCAGCCAAGTTCAGTTACGCACAGATACGCAGTATTTT
CASSQVQLRTDTQYF
>-|TRBJ2-7|TRBV28|-
TGTGCCAGCAGTTTAGGTGGGACCTACGAGCAGTACTTC
CASSLGGTYEQYF
>-|TRBJ1-6|TRBV4-1|-
TGCGCCAGCAGCCAAAGGGAGGCGGCCTTCGGTAATTCACCCCTCCACTTT
CASSQREAAFGNSPLHF
>TRBD1|TRBJ2-7|TRBV27|-
TGTGCCAGCAGTTTATCGGGTCAGGGGGCCTACGAGCAGTACTTC
CASSLSGQGAYEQYF
>-|TRBJ2-1|TRBV7-6|-
TGTGCCAGCAGCTTACGCAGGCCACCCCAAACTTACAATGAGCAGTTCTTC
CASSLRRPPQTYNEQFF
>TRBD2|TRBJ2-4|TRBV6-5|-
TGTGCCAGCAGTTACGGGACTAGCGGGAGAAACATTCAGTACTTC
CASSYGTSGRNIQYF
>-|TRBJ1-5|TRBV21-1|-
TGTGCCAGCAGCAAAGTTCCCCCCGCGGGACGCGAAAATCAGCCCCAGCATTTT
CASSKVPPAGRENQPQHF
>-|TRBJ1-1|TRBV7-9|-
TGTGCCAGCAGCTTAACAGGTGAAGCTTTCTTT
CASSLTGEAFF
>-|TRBJ1-4|TRBV24-1|-
TGTGCCACCAGTGATGCCGCGGCAACTAATGAAAAACTGTTTTTT
CATSDAAATNEKLFF
>-|TRBJ1-6|TRBV19|once
TGTGCCAGTAGTTCGCGTCACCTAAATTCACCCCTCCACTTT
CASSSRHLNSPLHF
>-|TRBJ1-1|TRBV6-5|-
TGTGCCAGCAGTTACTCGATGGGGAACACTGAAGCTTTCTTT
CASSYSMGNTEAFF